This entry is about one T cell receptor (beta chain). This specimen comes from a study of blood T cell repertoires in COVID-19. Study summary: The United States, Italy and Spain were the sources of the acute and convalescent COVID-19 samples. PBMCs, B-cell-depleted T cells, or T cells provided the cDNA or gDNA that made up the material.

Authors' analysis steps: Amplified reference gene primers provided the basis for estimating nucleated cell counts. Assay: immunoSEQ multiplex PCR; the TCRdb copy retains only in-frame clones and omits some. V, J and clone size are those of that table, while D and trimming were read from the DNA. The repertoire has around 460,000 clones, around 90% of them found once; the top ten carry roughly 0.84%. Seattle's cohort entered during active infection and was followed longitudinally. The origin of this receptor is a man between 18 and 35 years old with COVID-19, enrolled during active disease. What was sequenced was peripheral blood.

Here the CDR3 DNA reads TGCGCCAGCAGCTTGACGGACAGGCCCTTTCCCTACGAGCAGTACTTC. It codes for CASSLTDRPFPYEQYF. The chain joins TRBV5-1 to TRBJ2-7; TRBD1 agrees at 7 bases. CDR1 is SGHRS, CDR2 YFSETQ, per germline. Trimming removed 1 base from V and 2 bases from J; junction bases left unmatched: 9. The CDR3 contains 16 residues. The whole variable domain, remainder taken from reference TRBV5-1 and TRBJ2-7, is KAGVTQTPRYLIKTRGQQVTLSCSPISGHRSVSWYQQTPGQGLQFLFEYFSETQRNKGNFPGRFSGRQFSNSRSEMNVSTLELGDSALYLCASSLTDRPFPYEQYFGPGTRLTVT.